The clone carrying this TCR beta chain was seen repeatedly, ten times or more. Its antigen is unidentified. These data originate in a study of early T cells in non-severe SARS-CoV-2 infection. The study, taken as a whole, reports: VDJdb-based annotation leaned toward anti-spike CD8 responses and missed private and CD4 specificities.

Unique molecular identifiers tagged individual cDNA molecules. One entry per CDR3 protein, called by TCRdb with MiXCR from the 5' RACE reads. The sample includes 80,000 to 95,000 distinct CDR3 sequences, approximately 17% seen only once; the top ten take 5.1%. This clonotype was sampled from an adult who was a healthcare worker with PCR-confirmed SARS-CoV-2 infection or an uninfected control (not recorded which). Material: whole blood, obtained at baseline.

The CDR3 reads CSAGYSNQPQHF. The DNA for the CDR3 is TGCAGTGCTGGGTATAGCAATCAGCCCCAGCATTTT. V gene TRBV20-1 combines with J gene TRBJ1-5; no clear D. CDR1 is DFQATT, CDR2 SNEGSKA, per germline (reference sequence). V was trimmed by 5 bases and J by 0 bases, leaving 5 bases between them. This CDR3 region has 12 residues.